This T cell receptor beta chain originates from a study of cytomegalovirus exposure and HLA in healthy donors. V lost 3 bases to trimming and J lost 3 bases; unmatched junction nucleotides: 7. This CDR3 comprises 18 residues. CDR1 and CDR2 (germline): MNHNS, SASEGT. PCR involved 60 Vbeta and 13 Jbeta primers. Sequencing was performed with immunoSEQ multiplex PCR; in TCRdb, only in-frame clones are kept and a portion is missing. The sample holds some 97,000 clones, 84% seen once. The origin of this receptor is a woman between 18 and 30 years old in good health and CMV-seronegative. The sequencing sample was made of PBMCs. The rearrangement uses TRBV6-1 and TRBJ2-2, with TRBD2 identical over 13 bases. The CDR3 spells CASSDPRTSGSHTGELFF. The CDR3 DNA follows: TGTGCCAGCAGTGACCCCAGGACTAGCGGGAGCCACACCGGGGAGCTGTTTTTT.